The sequence of this T cell receptor (beta chain) was determined in a study of blood T cell repertoires in COVID-19. Turning to the study itself: Sites in the United States, Italy and Spain provided acute and convalescent COVID-19 samples. From T cells, B-cell-depleted T cells, or PBMCs came the material, which was cDNA or gDNA.

In the source study's methods: How many nucleated cells were present was estimated from reference gene primer amplification. Data came from immunoSEQ multiplex PCR; TCRdb stores just in-frame clones and leaves some out. V, J and clone size are those of that table, while D and trimming were read from the DNA. The top ten hold approximately 0.84% of the sample, which has some 270,000 clones, approximately 90% seen once. The CDR3 totals 14 residues. Germline V gives CDR1 MDHEN, CDR2 SYDVKM. With V trimmed by 5 bases and J by 8 bases, 6 bases remained unmatched. This clonotype was sampled from a man aged 25-45 years with acute or convalescent COVID-19. Input material: peripheral blood. The chain links TRBV28 to TRBJ1-2, with TRBD1 identical over 12 bases. The CDR3: CASSTAGTGGGYTF. CDR3 nucleotides: TGTGCCAGCAGTACCGCCGGGACAGGGGGCGGCTACACCTTC.